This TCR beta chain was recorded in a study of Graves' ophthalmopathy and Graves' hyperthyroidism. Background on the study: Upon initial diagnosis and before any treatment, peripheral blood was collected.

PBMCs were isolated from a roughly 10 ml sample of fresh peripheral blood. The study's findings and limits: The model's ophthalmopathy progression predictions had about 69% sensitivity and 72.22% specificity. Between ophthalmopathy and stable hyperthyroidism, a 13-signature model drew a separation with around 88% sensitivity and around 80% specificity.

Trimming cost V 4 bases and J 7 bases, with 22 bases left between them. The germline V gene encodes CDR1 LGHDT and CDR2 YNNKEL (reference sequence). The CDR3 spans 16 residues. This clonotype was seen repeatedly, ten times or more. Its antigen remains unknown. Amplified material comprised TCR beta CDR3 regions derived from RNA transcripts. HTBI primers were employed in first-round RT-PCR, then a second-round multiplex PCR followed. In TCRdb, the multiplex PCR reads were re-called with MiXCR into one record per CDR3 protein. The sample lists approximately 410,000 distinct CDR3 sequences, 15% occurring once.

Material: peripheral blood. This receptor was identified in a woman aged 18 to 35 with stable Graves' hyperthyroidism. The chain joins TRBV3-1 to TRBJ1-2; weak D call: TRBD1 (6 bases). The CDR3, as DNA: TGTGCCAGCAGCCCAGCCCCGATGGCAGGGGTGATTGGCTACACCTTC. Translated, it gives CASSPAPMAGVIGYTF.